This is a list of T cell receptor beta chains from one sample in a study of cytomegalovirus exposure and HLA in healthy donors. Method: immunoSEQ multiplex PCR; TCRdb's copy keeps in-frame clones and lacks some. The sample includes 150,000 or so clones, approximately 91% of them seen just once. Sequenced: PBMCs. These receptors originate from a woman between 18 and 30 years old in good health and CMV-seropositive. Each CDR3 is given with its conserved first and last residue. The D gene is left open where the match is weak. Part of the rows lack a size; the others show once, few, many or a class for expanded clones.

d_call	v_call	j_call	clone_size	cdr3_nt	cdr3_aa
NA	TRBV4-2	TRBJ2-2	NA	TGTGCCAGCAGCCCGTATGGCTTAAGTAACACCGGGGAGCTGTTTTTT	CASSPYGLSNTGELFF
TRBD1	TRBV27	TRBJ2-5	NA	TGTGCCAGCAGTTTAACCGGGACAGGGTCACAGACCCAGTACTTC	CASSLTGTGSQTQYF
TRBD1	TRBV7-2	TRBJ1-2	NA	TGTGCCAGCAGCTTAGATGGCCCAGGGGGGTATGGCTACACCTTC	CASSLDGPGGYGYTF
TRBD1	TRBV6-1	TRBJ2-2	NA	TGTGCCAGCAGAAGGGGGCGGGACACCGGGGAGCTGTTTTTT	CASRRGRDTGELFF
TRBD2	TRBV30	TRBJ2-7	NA	TGTGCCTGGAGCGACCCTAGCGGGCTTTTCTCCTACGAGCAGTACTTC	CAWSDPSGLFSYEQYF
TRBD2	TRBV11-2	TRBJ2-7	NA	TGTGCCAGCAGCTTAGATTCTAGCGGGATTCAAGAGCAGTACTTC	CASSLDSSGIQEQYF
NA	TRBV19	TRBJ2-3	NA	TGTGCCAGTAGTATAAACCCTAGCGTAAGCACAGATACGCAGTATTTT	CASSINPSVSTDTQYF
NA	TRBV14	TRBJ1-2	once	TGTGCCAGCAGCCAGACCGCCAGGGACTCCTATGGCTACACCTTC	CASSQTARDSYGYTF
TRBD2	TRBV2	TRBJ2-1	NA	TGTGCCAGCAGTGAAGAGGGCGGGAGCTACAATGAGCAGTTCTTC	CASSEEGGSYNEQFF
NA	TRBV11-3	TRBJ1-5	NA	TGTGCCAGCAGCTTAGGGGGCAGGGATAATCAGCCCCAGCATTTT	CASSLGGRDNQPQHF
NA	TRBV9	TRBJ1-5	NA	TGTGCCAGCAGCTTTGGAGGGTTCGATCAGCCCCAGCATTTT	CASSFGGFDQPQHF
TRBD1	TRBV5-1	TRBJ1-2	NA	TGCGCCAGCAGCTTGGGGGGACAGCTTAATTATGGCTACACCTTC	CASSLGGQLNYGYTF
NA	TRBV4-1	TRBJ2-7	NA	TGCGCCAGCAGCCCCCCTTTAACAGGCTTCGCTTTCCAGTACTTC	CASSPPLTGFAFQYF
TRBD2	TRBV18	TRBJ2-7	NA	TGTGCCAGCTCTAGAGCGGGAGGGTCCTACGAGCAGTACTTC	CASSRAGGSYEQYF
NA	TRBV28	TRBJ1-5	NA	TGTGCCAGCATTATCTCCCAGGGTCATCAGCCCCAGCATTTT	CASIISQGHQPQHF
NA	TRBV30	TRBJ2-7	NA	TGTGCCTGGAGTACTATCTCCTCCTCCTTCGGCTCCTCCTACGAGCAGTACTTC	CAWSTISSSFGSSYEQYF
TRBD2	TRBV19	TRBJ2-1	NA	TGTGCCAGTAGCCCTAGCGGGAGGGCCCTCTACAATGAGCAGTTCTTC	CASSPSGRALYNEQFF
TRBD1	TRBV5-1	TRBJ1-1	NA	TGCGCCAGCAGCCAGGGACAGGGGGCGAACACTGAAGCTTTCTTT	CASSQGQGANTEAFF
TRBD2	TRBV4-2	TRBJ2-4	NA	TGTGCCAGCAGCCAAGATAGGGGGACTAGCGGGACAGGCCTAGCCAAAAACATTCAGTACTTC	CASSQDRGTSGTGLAKNIQYF
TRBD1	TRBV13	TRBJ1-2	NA	TGTGCCAGCAGCTTAGGACAGGGGAACTATGGCTACACCTTC	CASSLGQGNYGYTF
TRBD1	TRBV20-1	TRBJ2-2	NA	TGCAGTGCATACAGGGGTAGAGAGCTGTTTTTT	CSAYRGRELFF
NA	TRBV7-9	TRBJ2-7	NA	TGTGCCAGCAGCTTTTTTACAGGGCTCGACGAGCAGTACTTC	CASSFFTGLDEQYF
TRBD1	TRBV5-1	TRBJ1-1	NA	TGCGCCAGCAGCCAGACCGGGACAGGATTCGCTGAAGCTTTCTTT	CASSQTGTGFAEAFF
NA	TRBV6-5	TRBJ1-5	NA	TGTGCCAGCAGTTACGGGGGGAGGTTTGATCAGCCCCAGCATTTT	CASSYGGRFDQPQHF
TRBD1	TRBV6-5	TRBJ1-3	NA	TGTGCCAGCGGGCCGACAGGGACGGCTGGAAACACCATATATTTT	CASGPTGTAGNTIYF
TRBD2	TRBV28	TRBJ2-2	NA	TGTGCCAGCAGGACTAGCCGTTCCACCGGGGAGCTGTTTTTT	CASRTSRSTGELFF
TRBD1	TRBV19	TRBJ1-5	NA	TGTGCCAGTAGTATTACAGGGGAGGCTAGTCAGCCCCAGCATTTT	CASSITGEASQPQHF
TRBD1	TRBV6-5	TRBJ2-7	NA	TGTGCCAGCAGTTGGACAGGTACCGAGCAGTACTTC	CASSWTGTEQYF
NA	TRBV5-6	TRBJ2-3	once	TGTGCCAGCAGCCCGGGAACAGATACGCAGTATTTT	CASSPGTDTQYF
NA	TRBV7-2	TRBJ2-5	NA	TGTGCCAGCACCCGCAACTACTTACAAGAGACCCAGTACTTC	CASTRNYLQETQYF
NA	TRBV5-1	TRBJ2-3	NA	TGCGCCAGCAGCCCGGGACTTACCACAGATACGCAGTATTTT	CASSPGLTTDTQYF